The following is a T cell receptor (beta chain) sequence with its context. The antigen remains unidentified. The data belong to a study of T cell responses to AZD1222 COVID-19 vaccine. Findings and limits, study-wide: Increases in Spike-specific TCR breadth and depth were seen after two AZD1222 doses.

The CDR3 has 14 amino acids. Germline V lookup: CDR1 LGHDT, CDR2 YNNKEL (reference sequence). Trimming cost V 1 base and J 6 bases; bases outside gene matches: 6. Libraries were prepared by immunoSEQ multiplex PCR; TCRdb keeps only in-frame clonotypes and omits some of them. This table has about 120,000 clones, 90% appearing once. This clonotype was obtained from an adult who received the MenACWY meningococcal vaccine as a control. The V and J genes are TRBV3-1 (or the pseudogene TRBV3-2) and TRBJ2-7; TRBD2 matches 7 bases. The material sequenced was peripheral blood, taken 28 days after the second dose of the MenACWY control vaccine. The CDR3 loop is CASSQGTSPREQYF. Here the CDR3 DNA reads TGTGCCAGCAGCCAAGGGACTAGTCCGCGCGAGCAGTACTTC.